These 8 T cell receptor beta chains were all obtained from the same sample, sequenced in a study of T cell responses to AZD1222 COVID-19 vaccine. Assay: immunoSEQ multiplex PCR; the TCRdb copy retains only in-frame clones and omits some. In the table there are under 80,000 clones, about 85% of which are singletons. Here the sequenced sample was peripheral blood, taken 28 days after the second AZD1222 dose. Receptors were obtained from an adult who received the AZD1222 COVID-19 vaccine.

The chain recombines TRBV10-3 with TRBJ1-5; D unresolved. CDR3 length: 14 residues. Trimming removed 3 bases at V and 6 bases at J, with 12 bases between. Germline V gene sequence: CDR1 ENHRY, CDR2 SYGVKD. DNA of the CDR3: TGTGCCATCAGTGATAGGCAGGAACGTCAGCCCCAGCATTTT. This gives the protein CAISDRQERQPQHF.

The rearrangement links TRBV18 to TRBJ2-7; tentatively, D is TRBD1 (6 bases). CDR1 and CDR2 (germline): KGHSH, LQKENI. Trimming pared 4 bases from V and 0 bases from J, leaving 7 bases between. There are 13 residues in the CDR3. The CDR3: CASSLQGSYEQYF. The DNA of the CDR3 is TGTGCCAGCTCACTACAGGGCTCCTACGAGCAGTACTTC.

The chain has TRBV29-1 and TRBJ1-4; possibly TRBD1 for D (5 bases). V lost 5 bases and J 6 bases, leaving 10 bases between the germline ends. Per the germline V gene, CDR1 is SQVTM and CDR2 is ANQGSEA. The CDR3 length is 12 residues. The CDR3 reads CSVRGAHEKLFF. The CDR3 DNA reads as TGCAGCGTTCGGGGCGCCCATGAAAAACTGTTTTTT.

The chain combines TRBV19 with TRBJ2-3, with D possibly TRBD2 on 5 matching bases. Between the trimmed V and J ends, which lost 4 bases and 6 bases, there was a span of 14 bases. CDR3 length: 14 amino acids. Germline-derived CDR1 and CDR2 are LNHDA and SQIVND (reference sequence). CDR3 in DNA: TGTGCCAGTAGTACTATGGACTCGAGGGATACGCAGTATTTT. It encodes CASSTMDSRDTQYF.

The rearrangement uses TRBV7-9 and TRBJ2-7, with D perhaps assigned TRBD1 or TRBD2 (5 bases each). In germline, CDR1 is SEHNR, CDR2 FQNEAQ (reference sequence). There are 14 residues in the CDR3. CDR3 bases: TGTGCGACCAGTCTCGGGACGGTATCCTACGAGCAGTACTTC. This sequence encodes CATSLGTVSYEQYF.

V gene TRBV11-2 combines with J gene TRBJ1-1; D perhaps matches TRBD1 (5 bases). V was cut by 0 bases and J by 1 base, with 12 bases left in between. The germline CDR1 and CDR2 sequences are SGHAT and FQNNGV. This CDR3 region has 16 residues. CDR3: CASSLETGTRNTEAFF. CDR3 in DNA: TGTGCCAGCAGCTTAGAGACCGGGACGAGGAACACTGAAGCTTTCTTT.

CDR3 protein: CASSLGHGALNTGELFF. The DNA for the CDR3 is TGTGCCAGCAGCTTAGGTCATGGGGCCCTGAACACCGGGGAGCTGTTTTTT. J is TRBJ2-2 and V is TRBV11-3; the D gene is possibly TRBD1 (5 bases). V shed 1 base and J shed 1 base, with 13 bases lying between them. Germline V gene data show CDR1 as SGHNT and CDR2 as YENEEA. The CDR3 totals 17 residues.

This sequence joins TRBV6-5 and TRBJ2-1; 8 nucleotides agree with TRBD2. CDR1 MNHEY and CDR2 SVGAGI come from the germline V gene. The CDR3 consists of 14 residues. Unmatched junction bases numbered 12, after V lost 7 bases and J lost 10 bases. CDR3 coding DNA: TGTGCCAGCACCAAGGGACTAGGAAGGGAGGAGCAGTTCTTC. Amino acid sequence: CASTKGLGREEQFF.